The sequence of this TCR beta chain was determined in a study of shared clonotypes between healthy human individuals. Study-level information: A donor's plate count was three for CD4 naive and three for CD4 memory; CD8 naive had two and CD8 memory one.

Per the germline V gene, CDR1 is MNHNS and CDR2 is SASEGT. V trimming: 3 bases; J trimming: 0 bases; junction bases outside the gene matches: 4. The CDR3 covers 16 residues. Worth noting for this clone: Its specificity is unknown.

Study-wide results and limits: An expected dependence of interdonor clonotype sharing on sequencing depth was noted.

In the study's own analysis: ImmunoSEQ output held junction-only sequences without quality scores, so filtering differed. Profiling relied on immunoSEQ multiplex PCR, and the TCRdb table lists in-frame clones only, not all of them. D and trimming were read from the DNA, whereas the V and J calls and clone size are those reported in that table. The sample has some 2.1 million clones; 85% to 95% are singletons. The receptor was derived from a man between 18 and 35 years old in good health. The sequenced sample consisted of naive CD4+ T cells sorted from blood. This sample's subset: CD45RA+ positively selected. This chain joins TRBV6-1 and TRBJ2-1, with TRBD2 matching over 8 bases. Here the CDR3 DNA reads TGTGCCAGCAGTGAGCTAGCGGGTAGCTCCTACAATGAGCAGTTCTTC. Its protein is CASSELAGSSYNEQFF.